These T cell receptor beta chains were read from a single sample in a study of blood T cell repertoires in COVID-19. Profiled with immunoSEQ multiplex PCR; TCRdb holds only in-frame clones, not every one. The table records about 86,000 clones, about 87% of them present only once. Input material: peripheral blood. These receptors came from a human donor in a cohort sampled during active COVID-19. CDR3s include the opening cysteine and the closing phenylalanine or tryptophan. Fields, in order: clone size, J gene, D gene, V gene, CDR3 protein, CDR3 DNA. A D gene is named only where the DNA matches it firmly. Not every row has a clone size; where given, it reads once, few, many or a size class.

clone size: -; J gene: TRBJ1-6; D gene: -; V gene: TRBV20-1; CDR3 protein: CSARGNSPLHF; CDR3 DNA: TGCAGTGCTAGGGGCAATTCACCCCTCCACTTT
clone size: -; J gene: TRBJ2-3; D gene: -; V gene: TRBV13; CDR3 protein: CASSLERLAHTDTQYF; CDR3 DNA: TGTGCCAGCAGCTTAGAGCGGCTAGCGCACACAGATACGCAGTATTTT
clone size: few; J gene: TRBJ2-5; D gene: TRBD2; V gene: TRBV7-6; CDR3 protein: CASSSLLAEEKETQYF; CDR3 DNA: TGTGCCAGCAGCTCGCTACTAGCGGAGGAGAAAGAGACCCAGTACTTC
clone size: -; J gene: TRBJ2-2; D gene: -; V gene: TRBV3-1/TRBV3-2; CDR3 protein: CASSQGAGLGTGELFF; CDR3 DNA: TGTGCCAGCAGCCAAGGGGCAGGATTAGGCACCGGGGAGCTGTTTTTT
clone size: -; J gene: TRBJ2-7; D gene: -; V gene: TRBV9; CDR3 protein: CASSLDSNSYEQYF; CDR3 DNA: TGTGCCAGCAGCCTAGACTCAAACTCCTACGAGCAGTACTTC
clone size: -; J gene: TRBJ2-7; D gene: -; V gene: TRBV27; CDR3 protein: CASSLSGGVEQYF; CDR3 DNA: TGTGCCAGCAGTTTATCAGGAGGGGTCGAGCAGTACTTC
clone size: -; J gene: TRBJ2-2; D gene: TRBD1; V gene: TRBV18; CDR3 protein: CASSPDRGITGELFF; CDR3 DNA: TGTGCCAGCTCACCGGACAGGGGGATCACCGGGGAGCTGTTTTTT
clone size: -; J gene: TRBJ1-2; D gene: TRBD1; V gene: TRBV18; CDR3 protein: CASSQGTGRWNYGYTF; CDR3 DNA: TGTGCCAGCTCCCAAGGGACAGGGCGTTGGAACTATGGCTACACCTTC
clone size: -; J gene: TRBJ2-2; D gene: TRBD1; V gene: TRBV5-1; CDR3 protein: CASSHQGTANTGELFF; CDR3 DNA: TGCGCCAGCAGCCACCAAGGGACAGCTAACACCGGGGAGCTGTTTTTT
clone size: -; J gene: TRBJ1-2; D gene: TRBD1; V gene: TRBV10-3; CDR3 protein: CAISDRDRAHYGYTF; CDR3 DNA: TGTGCCATCAGTGACCGGGACAGGGCGCACTATGGCTACACCTTC
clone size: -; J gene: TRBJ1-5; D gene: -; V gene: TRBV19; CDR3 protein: CASSMIRAIQPQHF; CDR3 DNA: TGTGCCAGTAGTATGATCAGGGCCATTCAGCCCCAGCATTTT
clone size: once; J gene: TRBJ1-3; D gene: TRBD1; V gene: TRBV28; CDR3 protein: CASSLLQGQNTIYF; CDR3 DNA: TGTGCCAGCAGTTTATTACAGGGGCAAAACACCATATATTTT
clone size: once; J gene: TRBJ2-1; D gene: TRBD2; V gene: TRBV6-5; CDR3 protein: CASSLGRAGHNEQFF; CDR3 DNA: TGTGCCAGCAGCCTCGGGAGGGCTGGGCACAATGAGCAGTTCTTC
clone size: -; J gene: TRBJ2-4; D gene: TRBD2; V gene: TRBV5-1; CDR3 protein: CASSSLSGRAKNIQYF; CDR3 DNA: TGCGCCAGCAGCTCCTTAAGCGGGAGGGCCAAAAACATTCAGTACTTC
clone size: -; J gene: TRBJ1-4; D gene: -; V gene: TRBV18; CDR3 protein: CASSPTRGDEKLFF; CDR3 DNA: TGTGCCAGCTCACCAACCCGGGGGGATGAAAAACTGTTTTTT
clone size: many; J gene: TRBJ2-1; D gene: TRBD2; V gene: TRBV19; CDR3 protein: CASWGGRTYNEQFF; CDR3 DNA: TGTGCCAGTTGGGGCGGGAGAACCTACAATGAGCAGTTCTTC
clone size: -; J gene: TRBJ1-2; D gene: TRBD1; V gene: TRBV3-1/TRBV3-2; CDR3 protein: CASSRGQGYGYTF; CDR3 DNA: TGTGCCAGCAGCCGGGGACAGGGCTACGGCTACACCTTC
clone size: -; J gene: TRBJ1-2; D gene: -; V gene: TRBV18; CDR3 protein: CASSPAGNYYGYTF; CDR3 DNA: TGTGCCAGCTCGCCCGCCGGGAACTACTATGGCTACACCTTC
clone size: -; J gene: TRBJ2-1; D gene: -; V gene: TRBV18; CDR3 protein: CASSRAEDSYNEQFF; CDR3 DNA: TGTGCCAGCTCCCGAGCGGAAGACTCCTACAATGAGCAGTTCTTC
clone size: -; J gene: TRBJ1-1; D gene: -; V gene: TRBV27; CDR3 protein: CASSTNPGSRRAFF; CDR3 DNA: TGTGCCAGCAGTACAAATCCGGGATCTCGGCGGGCTTTCTTT
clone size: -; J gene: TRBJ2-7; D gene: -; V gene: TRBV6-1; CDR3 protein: CASSEYIRDIPNEQYF; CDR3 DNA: TGTGCCAGCAGTGAATATATCCGGGACATTCCTAACGAGCAGTACTTC
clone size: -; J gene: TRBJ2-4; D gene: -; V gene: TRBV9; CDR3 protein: CASSAQEQLAKNIQYF; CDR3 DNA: TGTGCCAGCAGCGCCCAGGAACAATTAGCCAAAAACATTCAGTACTTC
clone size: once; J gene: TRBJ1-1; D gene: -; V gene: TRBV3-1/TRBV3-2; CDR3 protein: CASSFGGHGAFF; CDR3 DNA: TGTGCCAGCAGCTTCGGTGGACATGGGGCTTTCTTT
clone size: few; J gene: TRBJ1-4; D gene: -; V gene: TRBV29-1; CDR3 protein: CSLDWDTCEKLFF; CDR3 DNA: TGCAGCCTGGATTGGGACACGTGTGAAAAACTGTTTTTT
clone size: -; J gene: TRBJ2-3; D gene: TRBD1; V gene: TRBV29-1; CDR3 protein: CSALGRQGPDTQYF; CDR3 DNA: TGCAGCGCCCTGGGGCGACAGGGGCCAGATACGCAGTATTTT
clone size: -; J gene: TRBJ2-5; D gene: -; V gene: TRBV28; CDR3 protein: CASSSPGARETQYF; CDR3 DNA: TGTGCCAGCAGTAGCCCAGGGGCACGGGAGACCCAGTACTTC
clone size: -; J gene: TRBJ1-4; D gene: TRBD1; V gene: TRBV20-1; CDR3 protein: CSASDRGGEKLFF; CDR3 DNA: TGCAGTGCTAGTGACAGGGGTGGTGAAAAACTGTTTTTT
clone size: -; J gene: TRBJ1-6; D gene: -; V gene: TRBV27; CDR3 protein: CASSFGGSYNSPLHF; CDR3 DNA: TGTGCCAGCAGTTTCGGGGGCTCCTATAATTCACCCCTCCACTTT
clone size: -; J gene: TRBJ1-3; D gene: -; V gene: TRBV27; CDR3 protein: CASSLQGSGNTIYF; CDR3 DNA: TGTGCCAGCAGCTTACAGGGCTCTGGAAACACCATATATTTT
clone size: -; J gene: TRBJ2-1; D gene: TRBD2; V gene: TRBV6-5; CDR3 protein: CASSYSRLAGDNEQFF; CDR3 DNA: TGTGCCAGCAGTTACTCCAGACTAGCGGGGGACAATGAGCAGTTCTTC
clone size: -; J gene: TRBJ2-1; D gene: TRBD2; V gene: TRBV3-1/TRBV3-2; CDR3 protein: CASSLGTSQGNEQFF; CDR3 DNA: TGTGCCAGCAGCCTCGGGACTAGTCAGGGCAATGAGCAGTTCTTC
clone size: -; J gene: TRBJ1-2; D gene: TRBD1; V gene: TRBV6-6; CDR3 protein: CASSYSDTGAYGYTF; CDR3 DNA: TGTGCCAGCAGTTATTCGGACACAGGGGCCTATGGCTACACCTTC
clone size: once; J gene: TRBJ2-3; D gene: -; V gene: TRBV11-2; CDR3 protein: CASSLERLSFHTQYF; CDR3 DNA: TGTGCCAGCAGCTTAGAAAGACTCTCCTTTCATACGCAGTATTTT
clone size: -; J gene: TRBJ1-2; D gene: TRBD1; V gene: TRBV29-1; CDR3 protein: CSVDPTGTNYGYTF; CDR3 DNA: TGCAGCGTTGACCCGACAGGGACTAACTATGGCTACACCTTC